What follows are 19 T cell receptor beta chains derived from one specimen sequenced in a study of breast tumors, draining lymph nodes, adjacent tissues. TCRdb re-analysed the multiplex PCR reads in MiXCR, keeping a single row per CDR3 protein. The data show 270,000 or so distinct CDR3 sequences, with 30% to 35% seen just once and approximately 1% held by the top ten. Axillary draining lymph nodes of breast cancer patients supplied the node samples. Sequenced input: axillary lymph node tissue. The receptors were gathered from a female donor with breast cancer. Some clones in this sample may be carry-over from other donors' samples.

As concerns this clonotype: A read error may explain this, as a much larger clone is one base away. This rearrangement joins TRBV5-1 to TRBJ2-1, with D hard to call. The CDR3 covers 12 residues. Germline V CDR1 and CDR2: SGHRS, YFSETQ. The CDR3 DNA reads as TGCGCCAGCGGCTTGGCCAAAGGGATGGGATTCTTC. This encodes CASGLAKGMGFF.

This clonotype was counted many times. The chain joins TRBV6-6 to TRBJ1-6; a possible D gene is TRBD1 (5 bases). Germline values: CDR1 MNHNY, CDR2 SVGAGI (reference sequence). V was clipped by 2 bases and J by 9 bases, with 17 bases between them. CDR3 length: 16 amino acids. The CDR3 nucleotides are TGTGCCAGCAGTTACGATGCCCAGGGAATGGTTTCACCCCTCCACTTT. Amino acids: CASSYDAQGMVSPLHF.

This clonotype was seen at least ten times. V usage is TRBV7-2 and J usage is TRBJ2-3, with TRBD2 as a possible D gene (6 bases). Germline values: CDR1 SGHTA, CDR2 FQGNSA. V was shortened by 5 bases and J by 0 bases, with 6 bases between the two germline ends. This CDR3 is 13 amino acids long. The CDR3 reads CASSRESTDTQYF. CDR3 bases: TGTGCCAGCAGCCGGGAGAGCACAGATACGCAGTATTTT.

This clonotype was picked up many times. The chain carries TRBV12-3 or TRBV12-4 and TRBJ1-2, with unresolved D. This CDR3 is built from 12 residues. V was trimmed by 3 bases and J by 8 bases, leaving 10 bases between them. The CDR3: CASSLARGGYTF. Written as DNA, the CDR3 is TGTGCCAGCAGTTTGGCCCGTGGGGGCTACACCTTC.

Many counts were recorded for this clonotype. The V call is TRBV15, the J call TRBJ1-2, with 9 nucleotides matching TRBD1. Germline CDR1 is LNHNV and CDR2 is YYDKDF (reference sequence). V was pared by 1 base and J by 4 bases, with 7 bases of the junction left unmatched. The CDR3 is 16 amino acids. The CDR3 loop is CATSRVGGQGGYGYTF. CDR3 sequence (DNA): TGTGCCACCAGCAGAGTAGGGGGACAGGGAGGCTATGGCTACACCTTC. Variable domain in full (rest from reference TRBV15 and TRBJ1-2): DAMVIQNPRYQVTQFGKPVTLSCSQTLNHNVMYWYQQKSSQAPKLLFHYYDKDFNNEADTPDNFQSRRPNTSFCFLDIRSPGLGDTAMYLCATSRVGGQGGYGYTFGSGTRLTVV.

This clonotype was counted at least ten times. The genes are TRBV29-1 and TRBJ2-7; D unresolved. The V and J ends lost 3 bases and 0 bases respectively, with 9 bases between them. From germline, CDR1 is SQVTM and CDR2 ANQGSEA. The CDR3 length is 13 residues. CDR3 region: CSVDGSSSYEQYF. The CDR3 nucleotides read TGCAGCGTTGATGGCAGCAGCTCCTACGAGCAGTACTTC.

There are many counts of this clonotype. The chain couples TRBV11-3 to TRBJ1-4, with 9 bases fitting TRBD1. The J segment lost 6 bases and the V segment lost 5 bases, leaving 7 bases of the junction unmatched. Looked up from germline, CDR1 is SGHNT and CDR2 is YENEEA. The CDR3 has 15 residues. CDR3 amino acids: CASSPEGQGYEKLFF. The CDR3 DNA reads as TGTGCCAGCAGCCCAGAAGGACAGGGGTATGAAAAACTGTTTTTT.

The chain employs TRBV9 and TRBJ2-5; TRBD1 might be the D (5 bases). The CDR3 has 18 residues. V dropped 0 bases and J dropped 0 bases, with 18 bases sitting between them. Looked up from germline, CDR1 is SGDLS and CDR2 is YYNGEE. The chain's CDR3 is CASSVEGSYEQYQETQYF. In DNA form, the CDR3 reads TGTGCCAGCAGCGTAGAGGGGTCCTACGAGCAGTACCAAGAGACCCAGTACTTC.

The gene calls are TRBV7-3 and TRBJ2-1, with unresolved D. Trimming removed 1 base from V and 6 bases from J, with 13 bases in between. Looked up from germline, CDR1 is SGHTA and CDR2 is FQGTGA. The CDR3 is made up of 15 amino acids. The CDR3: CASSLSLASLNEQFF. The CDR3 DNA follows: TGTGCCAGCAGCTTAAGCCTTGCTAGTCTCAATGAGCAGTTCTTC.

In this sample, this clonotype turned up many times. This CDR3 is CASSRDSKEQYF. DNA of the CDR3: TGCGCCAGCAGTCGGGACTCCAAGGAGCAGTACTTC. The chain combines TRBV4-1 with TRBJ2-7; D possibly corresponds to TRBD2 (6 bases). V was shortened by 6 bases and J by 7 bases, with 13 bases between the two germline ends. Germline assignment: CDR1 MGHRA and CDR2 YSYEKL. The CDR3 has 12 residues.

This clonotype has a count of ten or more. V usage is TRBV12-3 or TRBV12-4 and J usage is TRBJ2-2; a possible D gene is TRBD1 (8 bases). The CDR3 spans 16 residues. Deletions cut 6 bases from V and 1 base from J, with 15 bases between. CDR3 nucleotide sequence: TGTGCCAGCAGCCGGGGGGACAGGTTGAACACCGGGGAGCTGTTTTTT. It is translated as CASSRGDRLNTGELFF.

There are many counts of this clonotype. This chain connects TRBV4-3 to TRBJ2-7; D assignment may be TRBD1 or TRBD2 (5 bases each). Germline values: CDR1 LGHNA, CDR2 YSLEER. Trimming took 8 bases from V and 7 from J, leaving 12 bases between them. The CDR3 totals 11 residues. CDR3 region: CASETWGEQYF. CDR3 DNA sequence: TGCGCCAGCGAAACTTGGGGGGAGCAGTACTTC.

This clonotype occurred many times. J is TRBJ2-1 and V is TRBV11-3, with 9 positions matching TRBD2. Looked up from germline, CDR1 is SGHNT and CDR2 is YENEEA. With V trimmed by 0 bases and J by 8 bases, 2 bases remained unmatched. This CDR3 is 14 amino acids long. CDR3 residues: CASSLEIAGDEQFF. For the CDR3, the DNA is TGTGCCAGCAGCTTAGAAATAGCGGGAGATGAGCAGTTCTTC.

There are many counts of this clonotype. J is TRBJ1-6 and V is TRBV6-1; 9 bases align to TRBD1. The V segment lost 4 bases and the J segment 16 bases; nucleotides outside the gene matches: 8. Germline CDR1 MNHNS, CDR2 SASEGT. This CDR3 has 13 residues. The CDR3 loop reads CASSGGQGEKLHF. In DNA form, the CDR3 reads TGTGCCAGCAGTGGGGGACAGGGAGAAAAGCTCCACTTT.

The V call is TRBV6-5, the J call TRBJ1-1; D is unresolved. The V and J ends lost 0 bases and 1 base respectively, with 9 bases between them. This CDR3 is 15 amino acids long. The germline V gene has CDR1 MNHEY and CDR2 SVGAGI. The CDR3 DNA reads as TGTGCCAGCAGTTACTCAGGGTTCACGAACACTGAAGCTTTCTTT. Its translation is CASSYSGFTNTEAFF.

This clonotype showed up many times. The chain employs TRBV12-3 or TRBV12-4 and TRBJ1-5; D gene uncertain. The CDR3 is made up of 15 amino acids. V was trimmed by 6 bases and J by 0 bases, leaving 12 bases between them. The CDR3 loop is CASRGRGYSNQPQHF. DNA of the CDR3: TGTGCCAGCAGGGGCCGAGGGTATAGCAATCAGCCCCAGCATTTT.

The rearrangement links TRBV20-1 to TRBJ1-1; D is uncertain. CDR1 is DFQATT and CDR2 is SNEGSKA in the germline V gene (reference sequence). The germline V and J ends were trimmed by 0 bases and 5 bases, with 4 bases remaining between them. There are 11 residues in the CDR3. DNA of the CDR3: TGCAGTGCTAGAGATCTGACTGAAGCTTTCTTT. Translating it yields CSARDLTEAFF.

This clonotype has at least ten counts. The chain's CDR3 is CASSPGLAGVGTQYF. The CDR3 coding sequence is TGTGCCAGCAGCCCAGGACTAGCGGGAGTGGGAACGCAGTATTTT. J is TRBJ2-3 and V is TRBV12-3 or TRBV12-4, with 13 positions matching TRBD2. The CDR3 is 15 residues long. V trimming: 6 bases; J trimming: 9 bases; junction bases outside the gene matches: 9.

This clonotype was seen many times. The genes are TRBV5-1 and TRBJ2-2; D is undetermined. Trimming stripped 0 bases from V and 0 bases from J, with 6 bases between. Germline V gene sequence: CDR1 SGHRS, CDR2 YFSETQ. The CDR3 runs to 15 residues. Written as DNA, the CDR3 is TGCGCCAGCAGCTTGGACAGCGCGAACACCGGGGAGCTGTTTTTT. It yields the protein CASSLDSANTGELFF. Variable domain in full (rest from reference TRBV5-1 and TRBJ2-2): KAGVTQTPRYLIKTRGQQVTLSCSPISGHRSVSWYQQTPGQGLQFLFEYFSETQRNKGNFPGRFSGRQFSNSRSEMNVSTLELGDSALYLCASSLDSANTGELFFGEGSRLTVL.